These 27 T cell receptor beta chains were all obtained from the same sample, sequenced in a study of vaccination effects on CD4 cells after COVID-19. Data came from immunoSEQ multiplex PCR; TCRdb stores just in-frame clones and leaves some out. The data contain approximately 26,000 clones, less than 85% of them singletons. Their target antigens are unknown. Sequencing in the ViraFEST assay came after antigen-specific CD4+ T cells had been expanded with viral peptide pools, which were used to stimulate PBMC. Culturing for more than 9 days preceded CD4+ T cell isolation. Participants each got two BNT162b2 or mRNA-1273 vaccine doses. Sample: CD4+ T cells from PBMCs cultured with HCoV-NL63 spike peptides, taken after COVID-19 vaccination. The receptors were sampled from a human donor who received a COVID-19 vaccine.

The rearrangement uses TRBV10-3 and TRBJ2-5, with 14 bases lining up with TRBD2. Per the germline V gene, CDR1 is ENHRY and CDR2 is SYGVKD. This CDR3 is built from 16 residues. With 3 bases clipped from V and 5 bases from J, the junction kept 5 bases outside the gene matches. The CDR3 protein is CAISEGLAGGRETQYF. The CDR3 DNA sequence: TGTGCCATCAGTGAAGGACTAGCGGGGGGTAGGGAGACCCAGTACTTC.

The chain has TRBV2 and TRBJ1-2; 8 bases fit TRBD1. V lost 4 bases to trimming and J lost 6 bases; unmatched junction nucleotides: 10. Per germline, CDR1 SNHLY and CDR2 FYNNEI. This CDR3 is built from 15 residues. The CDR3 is CASSGIGTGGDGYTF. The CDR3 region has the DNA TGTGCCAGCAGTGGAATCGGGACAGGCGGCGATGGCTACACCTTC.

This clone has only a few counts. The DNA of the CDR3 is TGTGCCAGCAGTTCTACCTCCTACGAGCAGTACTTC. Protein product: CASSSTSYEQYF. This rearrangement joins TRBV6-6 to TRBJ2-7; D gene ambiguous. This CDR3 is 12 amino acids long. V gave up 4 bases and J gave up 0 bases, with 4 bases separating them. Germline CDR1 MNHNY, CDR2 SVGAGI (reference sequence).

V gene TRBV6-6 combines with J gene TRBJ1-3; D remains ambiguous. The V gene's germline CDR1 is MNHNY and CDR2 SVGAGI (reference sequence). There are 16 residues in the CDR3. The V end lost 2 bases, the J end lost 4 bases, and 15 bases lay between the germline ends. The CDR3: CASSYKQSSVGNTIYF. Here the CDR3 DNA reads TGTGCCAGCAGTTACAAACAGTCGAGTGTCGGAAACACCATATATTTT.

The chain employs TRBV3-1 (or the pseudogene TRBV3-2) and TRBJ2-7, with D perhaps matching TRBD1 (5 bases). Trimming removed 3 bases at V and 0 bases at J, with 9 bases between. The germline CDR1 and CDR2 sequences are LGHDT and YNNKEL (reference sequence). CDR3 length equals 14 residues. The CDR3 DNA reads TGTGCCAGCAGCCACACAGGTAGCTCCTACGAGCAGTACTTC. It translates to CASSHTGSSYEQYF.

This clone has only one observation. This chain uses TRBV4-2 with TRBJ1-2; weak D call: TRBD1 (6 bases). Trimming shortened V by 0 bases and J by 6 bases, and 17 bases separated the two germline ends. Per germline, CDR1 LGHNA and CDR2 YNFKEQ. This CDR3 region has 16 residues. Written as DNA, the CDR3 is TGTGCCAGCAGCCAAGAATTAGACAGGAGAAAAAATGGCTACACCTTC. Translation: CASSQELDRRKNGYTF.

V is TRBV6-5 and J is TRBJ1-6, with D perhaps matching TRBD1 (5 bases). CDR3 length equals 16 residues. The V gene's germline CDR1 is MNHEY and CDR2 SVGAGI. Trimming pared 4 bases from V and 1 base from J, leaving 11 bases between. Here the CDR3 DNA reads TGTGCCAGCAGTTCGAGTGACAGTTCCTATAATTCACCCCTCCACTTT. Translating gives CASSSSDSSYNSPLHF.

DNA of the CDR3: TGTGCCAGCAGCACCCCGACGACGGATGGCTATGGCTACACCTTC. The encoded protein is CASSTPTTDGYGYTF. V usage is TRBV21-1 and J usage is TRBJ1-2. TRBV21-1 is a pseudogene segment. The CDR3 consists of 15 residues.

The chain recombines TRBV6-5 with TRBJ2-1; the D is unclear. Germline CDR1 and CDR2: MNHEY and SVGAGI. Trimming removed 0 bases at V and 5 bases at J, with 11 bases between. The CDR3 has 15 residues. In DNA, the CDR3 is TGTGCCAGCAGTTACTCGAACAGATTCCACAATGAGCAGTTCTTC. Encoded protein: CASSYSNRFHNEQFF.

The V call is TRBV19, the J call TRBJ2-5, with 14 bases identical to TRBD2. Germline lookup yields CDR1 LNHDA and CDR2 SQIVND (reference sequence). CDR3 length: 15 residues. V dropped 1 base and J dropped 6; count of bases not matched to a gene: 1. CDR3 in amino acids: CASSIGTSGRQTQYF. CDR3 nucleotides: TGTGCCAGTAGTATAGGGACTAGCGGGAGGCAGACCCAGTACTTC.

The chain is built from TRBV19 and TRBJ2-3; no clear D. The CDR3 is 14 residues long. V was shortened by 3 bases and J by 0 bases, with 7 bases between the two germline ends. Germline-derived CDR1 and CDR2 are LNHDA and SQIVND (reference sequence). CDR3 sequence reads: CASSIGPSTDTQYF. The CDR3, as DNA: TGTGCCAGTAGTATTGGCCCTAGCACAGATACGCAGTATTTT.

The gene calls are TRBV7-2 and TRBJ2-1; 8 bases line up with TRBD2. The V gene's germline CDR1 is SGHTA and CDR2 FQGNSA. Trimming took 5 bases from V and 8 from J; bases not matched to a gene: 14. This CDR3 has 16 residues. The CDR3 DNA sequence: TGTGCCAGCAGCCCCACCCGGGGGGGCCTTGGGGATGAGCAGTTCTTC. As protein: CASSPTRGGLGDEQFF.

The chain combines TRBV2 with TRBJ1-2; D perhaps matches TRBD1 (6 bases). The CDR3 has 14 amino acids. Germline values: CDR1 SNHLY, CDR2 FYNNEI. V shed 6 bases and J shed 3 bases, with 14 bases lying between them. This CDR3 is CASRLTGYHYGYTF. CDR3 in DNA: TGTGCCAGCAGGCTGACAGGTTACCACTATGGCTACACCTTC.

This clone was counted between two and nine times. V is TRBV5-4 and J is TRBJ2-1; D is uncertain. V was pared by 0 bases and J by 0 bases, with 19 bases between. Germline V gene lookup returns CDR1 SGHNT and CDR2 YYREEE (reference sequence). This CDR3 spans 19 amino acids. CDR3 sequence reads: CASSLEGYIAAPSYNEQFF. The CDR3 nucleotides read TGTGCCAGCAGCTTGGAGGGCTATATAGCTGCCCCCTCCTACAATGAGCAGTTCTTC.

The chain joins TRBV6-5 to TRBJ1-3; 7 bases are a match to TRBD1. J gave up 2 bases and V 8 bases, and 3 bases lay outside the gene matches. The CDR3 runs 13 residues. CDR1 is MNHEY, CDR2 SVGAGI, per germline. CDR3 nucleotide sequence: TGTGCCAGCGGGACAGCAACTGGAAACACCATATATTTT. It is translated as CASGTATGNTIYF.

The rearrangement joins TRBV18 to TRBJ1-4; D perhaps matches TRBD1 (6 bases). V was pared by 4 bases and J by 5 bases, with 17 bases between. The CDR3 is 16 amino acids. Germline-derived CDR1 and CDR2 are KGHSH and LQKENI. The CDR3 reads CASSQRTASGNEKLFF. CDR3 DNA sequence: TGTGCCAGCTCACAGAGGACAGCCTCGGGGAATGAAAAACTGTTTTTT.

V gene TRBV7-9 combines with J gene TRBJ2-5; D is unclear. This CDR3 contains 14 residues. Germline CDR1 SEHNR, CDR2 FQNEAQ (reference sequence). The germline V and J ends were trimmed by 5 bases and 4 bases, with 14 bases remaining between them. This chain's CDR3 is CASSLGLERETQYF. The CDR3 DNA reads TGTGCCAGCAGCCTGGGTCTTGAGCGAGAGACCCAGTACTTC.

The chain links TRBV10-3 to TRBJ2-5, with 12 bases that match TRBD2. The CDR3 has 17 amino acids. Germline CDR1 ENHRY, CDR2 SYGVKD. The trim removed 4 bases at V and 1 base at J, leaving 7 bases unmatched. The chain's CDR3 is CAISGASGRGTQETQYF. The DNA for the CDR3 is TGTGCCATCAGTGGGGCTAGCGGGAGGGGGACCCAAGAGACCCAGTACTTC.

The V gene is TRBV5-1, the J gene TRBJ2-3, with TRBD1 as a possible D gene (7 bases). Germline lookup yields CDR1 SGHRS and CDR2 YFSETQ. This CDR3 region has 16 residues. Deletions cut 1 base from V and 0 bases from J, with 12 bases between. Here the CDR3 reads CASSLSGGLSTDTQYF. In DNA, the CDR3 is TGCGCCAGCAGCTTGTCAGGGGGGCTCAGCACAGATACGCAGTATTTT.

CDR3 nucleotides: TGTGCTAGTGGGCACACCAATGGGGCCAACGTCCTGACTTTC. This encodes CASGHTNGANVLTF. The chain couples TRBV12-5 to TRBJ2-6; D call uncertain. The CDR3 has 14 residues. Germline V lookup: CDR1 LGHNT, CDR2 FRNRAP. The V gene lost 6 bases and the J gene lost 3 bases, with 9 bases spanning the gap.

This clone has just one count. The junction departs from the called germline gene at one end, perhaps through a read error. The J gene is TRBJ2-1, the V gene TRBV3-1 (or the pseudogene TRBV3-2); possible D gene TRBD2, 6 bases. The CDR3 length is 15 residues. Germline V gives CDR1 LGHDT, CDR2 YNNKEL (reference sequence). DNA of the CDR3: TGTGCCAGCAGCCTCCGGAGGGCCTCCCACAATGAGCAGTTCTTC. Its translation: CASSLRRASHNEQFF.

The CDR3 bases are TGTGCCAGCAGCTTAGCGCGGAGGCGAGAACTAGCGCGGTACAATGAGCAGTTCTTC. It is translated as CASSLARRRELARYNEQFF. The V and J genes are TRBV7-9 and TRBJ2-1; 7 nucleotides align to TRBD2. The V gene end was trimmed by 0 bases and the J gene end by 4 bases; junction bases not matched to a gene: 15. CDR3 length: 19 amino acids. Germline V lookup: CDR1 SEHNR, CDR2 FQNEAQ (reference sequence). Looking up the rest from reference TRBV7-9 and TRBJ2-1 gives the full variable domain: DTGVSQNPRHKITKRGQNVTFRCDPISEHNRLYWYRQTLGQGPEFLTYFQNEAQLEKSRLLSDRFSAERPKGSFSTLEIQRTEQGDSAMYLCASSLARRRELARYNEQFFGPGTRLTVL.

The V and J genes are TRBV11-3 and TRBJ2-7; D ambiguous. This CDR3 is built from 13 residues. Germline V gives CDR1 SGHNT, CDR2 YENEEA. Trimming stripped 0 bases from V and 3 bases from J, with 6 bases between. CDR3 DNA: TGTGCCAGCAGCTTAGAATTGGGCTACGAGCAGTACTTC. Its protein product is CASSLELGYEQYF.

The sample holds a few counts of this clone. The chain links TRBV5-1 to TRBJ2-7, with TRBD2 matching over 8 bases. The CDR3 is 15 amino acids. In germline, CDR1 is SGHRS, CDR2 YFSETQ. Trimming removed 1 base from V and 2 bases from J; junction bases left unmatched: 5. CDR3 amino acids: CASSLRGGLTYEQYF. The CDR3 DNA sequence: TGCGCCAGCAGCTTGCGGGGGGGACTGACCTACGAGCAGTACTTC.

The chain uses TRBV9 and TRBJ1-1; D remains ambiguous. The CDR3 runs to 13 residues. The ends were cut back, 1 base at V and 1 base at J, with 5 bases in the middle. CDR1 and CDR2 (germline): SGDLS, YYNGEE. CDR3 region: CASSVHANTEAFF. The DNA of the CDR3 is TGTGCCAGCAGCGTACACGCGAACACTGAAGCTTTCTTT.

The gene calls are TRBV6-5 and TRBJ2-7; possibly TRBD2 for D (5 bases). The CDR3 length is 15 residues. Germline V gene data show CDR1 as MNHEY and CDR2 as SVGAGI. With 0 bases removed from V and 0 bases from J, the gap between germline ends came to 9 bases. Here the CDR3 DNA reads TGTGCCAGCAGTTACTCCATAGCGCACTCCTACGAGCAGTACTTC. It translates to CASSYSIAHSYEQYF.

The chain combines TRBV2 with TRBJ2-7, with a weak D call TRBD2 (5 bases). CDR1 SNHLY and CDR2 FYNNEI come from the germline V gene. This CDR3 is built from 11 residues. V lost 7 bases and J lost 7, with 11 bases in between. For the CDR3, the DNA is TGTGCCAGCAAGAGGACGGGGGAGCAGTACTTC. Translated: CASKRTGEQYF.